The clone carrying this T cell receptor (beta chain) was seen a handful of times. The CDR3 loop spans 14 amino acids. V was cut by 6 bases and J by 1 base, with 11 bases left in between. The data were obtained in a study of early T cells in non-severe SARS-CoV-2 infection. MiXCR, run by TCRdb on the 5' RACE reads, gives a single entry per CDR3 protein. The data contain just over 60,000 distinct CDR3 sequences, 8% to 10% of them singletons. Sequenced: whole blood. This rearrangement joins TRBV12-3 or TRBV12-4 to TRBJ2-3; possible D gene TRBD1, 5 bases. This receptor was identified in an adult who was a healthcare worker with PCR-confirmed SARS-CoV-2 infection or an uninfected control (not recorded which). The CDR3 region is CASRQGLGTDTQYF. The CDR3 coding sequence is TGTGCCAGCAGGCAGGGTTTAGGCACAGATACGCAGTATTTT.